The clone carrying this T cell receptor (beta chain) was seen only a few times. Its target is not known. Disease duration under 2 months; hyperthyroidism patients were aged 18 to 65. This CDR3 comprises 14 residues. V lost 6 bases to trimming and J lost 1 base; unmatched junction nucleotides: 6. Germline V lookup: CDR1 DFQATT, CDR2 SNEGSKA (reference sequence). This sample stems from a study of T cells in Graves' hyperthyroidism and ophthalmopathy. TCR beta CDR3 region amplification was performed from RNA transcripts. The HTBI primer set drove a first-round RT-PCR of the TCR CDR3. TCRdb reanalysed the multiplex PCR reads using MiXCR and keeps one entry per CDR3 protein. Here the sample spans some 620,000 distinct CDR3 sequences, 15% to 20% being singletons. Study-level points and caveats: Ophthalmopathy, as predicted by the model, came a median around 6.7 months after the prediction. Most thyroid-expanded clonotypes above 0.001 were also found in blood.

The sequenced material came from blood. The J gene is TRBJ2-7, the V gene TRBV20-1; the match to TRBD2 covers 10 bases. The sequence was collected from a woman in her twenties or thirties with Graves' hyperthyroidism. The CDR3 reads CSAQASGSSYEQYF. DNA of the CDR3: TGCAGTGCGCAAGCTAGCGGGAGTTCCTACGAGCAGTACTTC.